Given below is one T cell receptor beta chain in context. Germline V gives CDR1 KGHSH, CDR2 LQKENI. The CDR3 covers 17 residues. V shed 0 bases, J shed 1 base, and the junction held 8 bases outside the gene matches. Produced via immunoSEQ multiplex PCR; TCRdb's table is partial and in-frame only. The sample consists of about 20,000 clones, roughly nine tenths of them appearing once. The sample belongs to a study of T cell changes during pregnancy in multiple sclerosis. The receptor was derived from a female donor in good health, enrolled as a control in a pregnancy study. The rearrangement links TRBV18 to TRBJ2-5; 7 bases are shared with TRBD2. The input for sequencing was CD8+ T cells from peripheral blood mononuclear cells, taken after pregnancy. The CDR3 DNA is TGTGCCAGCTCACCACCGGATGCGGGAGAGATCCAAGAGACCCAGTACTTC. Its protein is CASSPPDAGEIQETQYF.